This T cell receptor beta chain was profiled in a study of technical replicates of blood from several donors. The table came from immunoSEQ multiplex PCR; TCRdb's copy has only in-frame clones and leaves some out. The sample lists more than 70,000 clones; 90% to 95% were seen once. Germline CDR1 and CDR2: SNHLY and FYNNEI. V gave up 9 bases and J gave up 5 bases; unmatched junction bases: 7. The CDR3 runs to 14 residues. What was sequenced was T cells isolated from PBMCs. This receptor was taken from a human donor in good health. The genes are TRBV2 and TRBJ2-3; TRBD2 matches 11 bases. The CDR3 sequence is CASMTSGEGDTQYF. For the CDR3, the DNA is TGTGCCAGTATGACTAGCGGGGAGGGAGATACGCAGTATTTT. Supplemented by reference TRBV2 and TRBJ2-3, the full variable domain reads EPEVTQTPSHQVTQMGQEVILRCVPISNHLYFYWYRQILGQKVEFLVSFYNNEISEKSEIFDDQFSVERPDGSNFTLKIRSTKLEDSAMYFCASMTSGEGDTQYFGPGTRLTVL.